What follows is one T cell receptor beta chain and its context. Germline V gene data show CDR1 as LGHDT and CDR2 as YNNKEL (reference sequence). This CDR3 has 14 amino acids. Trimming pared 1 base from V and 5 bases from J, leaving 11 bases between. Assay: immunoSEQ multiplex PCR; the TCRdb copy retains only in-frame clones and omits some. Here the sample spans under 200,000 clones, approximately 89% being singletons. This study enrolled people aged 18 to 89 from about two dozen US geographic areas. The recovered donors of Cohort 3 showed two negative PCRs, clearance, or symptom resolution. The data were taken from a study of blood T cell repertoires in COVID-19. Study summary: Sources were T cells, B-cell-depleted T cells, or PBMCs; the material itself was cDNA or gDNA.

This sequence was found in a woman under 30 who had recovered from COVID-19. The chain uses TRBV3-1 (or the pseudogene TRBV3-2) and TRBJ1-2, with D tentatively TRBD1 (6 bases). The sample consisted of PBMCs or T cells enriched from blood (not recorded which). The chain's CDR3 is CASSQVTGPYGYTF. The CDR3 nucleotides are TGTGCCAGCAGCCAAGTTACAGGGCCATATGGCTACACCTTC.